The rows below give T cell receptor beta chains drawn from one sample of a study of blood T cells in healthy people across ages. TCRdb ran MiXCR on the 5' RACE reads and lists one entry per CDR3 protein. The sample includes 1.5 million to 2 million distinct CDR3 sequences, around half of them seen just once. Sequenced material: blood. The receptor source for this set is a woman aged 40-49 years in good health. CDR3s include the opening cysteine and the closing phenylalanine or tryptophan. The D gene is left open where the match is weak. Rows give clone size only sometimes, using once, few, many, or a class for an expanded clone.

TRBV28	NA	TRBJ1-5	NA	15	CASSPMGSSNQPQHF	TGTGCCAGCAGTCCTATGGGGAGTAGCAATCAGCCCCAGCATTTT
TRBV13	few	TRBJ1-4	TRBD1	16	CASSTRQGPTNEKLFF	TGTGCCAGCAGCACCAGACAGGGACCAACTAATGAAAAACTGTTTTTT
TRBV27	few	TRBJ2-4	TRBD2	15	CASSLGTSGENIQYF	TGTGCCAGCAGTTTAGGGACTAGCGGGGAGAACATTCAGTACTTC
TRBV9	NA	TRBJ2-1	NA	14	CASSVAGGNNEQFF	TGCGCCAGCAGCGTGGCTGGGGGCAACAATGAGCAGTTCTTC
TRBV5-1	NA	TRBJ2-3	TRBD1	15	CASSLVQGARDTQYF	TGCGCCAGCAGTTTAGTACAGGGGGCGCGGGATACGCAGTATTTT
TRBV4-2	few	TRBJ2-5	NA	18	CASSQDRAPYGVQETQYF	TGTGCCAGCAGCCAAGATAGGGCTCCGTACGGGGTTCAAGAGACCCAGTACTTC
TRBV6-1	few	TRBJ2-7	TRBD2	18	CASSEIRTSGLSSYEQYF	TGTGCCAGCAGTGAAATCAGGACTAGCGGGTTAAGCTCCTACGAGCAGTACTTC
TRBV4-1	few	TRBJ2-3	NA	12	CASNKPTDTQYF	TGCGCCAGCAATAAACCTACAGATACGCAGTATTTT
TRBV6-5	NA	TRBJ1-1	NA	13	CASINRVNTEAFF	TGTGCCAGCATTAACAGGGTTAACACTGAAGCTTTCTTT
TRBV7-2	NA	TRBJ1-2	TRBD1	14	CASSLFDRGYGYTF	TGTGCCAGCAGCTTATTCGACAGGGGCTATGGCTACACCTTC
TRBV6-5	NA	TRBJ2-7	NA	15	CASSYSRTLTSEQYF	TGTGCCAGCAGTTACTCCCGGACGCTGACTAGCGAGCAGTACTTC
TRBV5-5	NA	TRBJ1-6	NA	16	CASSLSWDTYNSPLHF	TGTGCCAGCAGCTTGTCGTGGGACACCTATAATTCACCCCTCCACTTT
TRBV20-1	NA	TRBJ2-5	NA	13	CSAGPSLQETQYF	TGCAGTGCCGGACCTTCTCTACAAGAGACCCAGTACTTC
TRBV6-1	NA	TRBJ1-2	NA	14	CASSERPGEVGYTF	TGTGCCAGCAGTGAACGGCCGGGGGAGGTTGGCTACACCTTC
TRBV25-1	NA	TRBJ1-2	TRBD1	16	CASSEPGTGAFYGYTF	TGTGCCAGCAGTGAACCAGGGACAGGGGCCTTCTATGGCTACACCTTC
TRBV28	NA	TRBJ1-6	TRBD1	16	CASSLISGQGLSPLHF	TGTGCCAGCAGTTTAATCTCGGGACAGGGCCTATCACCCCTCCACTTT
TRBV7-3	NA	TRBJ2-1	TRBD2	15	CASSLTWGGVNEQFF	TGTGCCAGCAGCTTAACCTGGGGGGGGGTGAATGAGCAGTTCTTC
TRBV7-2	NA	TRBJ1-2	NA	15	CASSLRRGWDYGYTF	TGTGCCAGCAGCTTAAGGCGGGGATGGGACTATGGCTACACCTTC
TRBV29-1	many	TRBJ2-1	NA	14	CSVDRLFRYNEQFF	TGCAGCGTTGACCGTCTATTTAGGTACAATGAGCAGTTCTTC
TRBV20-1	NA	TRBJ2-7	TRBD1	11	CSRQGRETRYF	TGCAGTCGACAGGGAAGAGAGACCCGGTACTTC
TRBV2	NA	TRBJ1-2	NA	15	CASSGEDLANYGYTF	TGTGCCAGCAGTGGGGAGGACTTAGCTAACTATGGCTACACCTTC
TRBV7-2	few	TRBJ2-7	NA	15	CASSLVAGTHNEQYF	TGTGCCAGCAGCTTAGTGGCGGGAACGCATAACGAGCAGTACTTC
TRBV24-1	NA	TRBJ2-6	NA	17	CATSRGHTSSGANVLTF	TGTGCCACTTCACGGGGACATACCAGCTCTGGGGCCAACGTCCTGACTTTC
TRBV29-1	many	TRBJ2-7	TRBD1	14	CSVVSPGGFDEQYF	TGCAGCGTTGTATCCCCAGGGGGCTTCGACGAGCAGTACTTC
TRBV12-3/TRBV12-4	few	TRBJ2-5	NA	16	CASSLRTGRGRETQYF	TGTGCCAGCAGTCTCCGGACAGGGAGGGGGAGAGAGACCCAGTACTTC
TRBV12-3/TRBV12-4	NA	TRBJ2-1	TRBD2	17	CASSPWTSGGLGNEQFF	TGTGCCAGCAGTCCATGGACTAGCGGGGGCCTCGGCAATGAGCAGTTCTTC
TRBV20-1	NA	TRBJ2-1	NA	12	CSAGVPYNEQFF	TGCAGTGCCGGCGTCCCCTACAATGAGCAGTTCTTC
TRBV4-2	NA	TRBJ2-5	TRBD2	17	CASSQPLSGGRQETQYF	TGTGCCAGCAGCCAACCTCTTAGCGGGGGCCGCCAAGAGACCCAGTACTTC
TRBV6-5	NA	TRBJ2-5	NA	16	CASSYSSVGLGHKQYF	TGTGCCAGCAGTTACTCGAGTGTCGGGTTGGGTCACAAGCAGTACTTC
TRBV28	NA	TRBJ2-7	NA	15	CASSLRAGRSYEQYF	TGTGCCAGCAGTCTCCGGGCGGGGAGATCCTACGAGCAGTACTTC
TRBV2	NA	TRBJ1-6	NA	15	CASSEERQMNSPLHF	TGTGCCAGCAGTGAAGAAAGACAGATGAATTCACCCCTCCACTTT
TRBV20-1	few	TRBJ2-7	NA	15	CSARPFRGTAYEQYF	TGCAGTGCTAGACCCTTTCGGGGGACCGCCTACGAGCAGTACTTC
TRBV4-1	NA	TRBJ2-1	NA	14	CASREQDSYNEQFF	TGCGCCAGCAGGGAACAGGACTCCTACAATGAGCAGTTCTTC
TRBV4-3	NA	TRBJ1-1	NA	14	CASSREGARVEAFF	TGCGCCAGCAGCCGAGAAGGGGCGAGGGTGGAAGCTTTCTTT
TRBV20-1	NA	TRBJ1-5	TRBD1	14	CSAQARQGDRPQHF	TGCAGTGCCCAAGCCCGACAGGGCGATCGGCCCCAGCATTTT
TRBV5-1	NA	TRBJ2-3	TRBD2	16	CASSWTSGTFADTQYF	TGCGCCAGCAGCTGGACTAGCGGTACGTTCGCCGATACGCAGTATTTT
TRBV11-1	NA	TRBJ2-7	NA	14	CASSRIGQYYEQYF	TGTGCCAGCAGCCGGATAGGACAGTACTACGAGCAGTACTTC
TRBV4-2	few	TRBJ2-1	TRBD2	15	CASSRGTSGDNEQFF	TGTGCCAGCAGCCGGGGGACTAGCGGAGACAATGAGCAGTTCTTC
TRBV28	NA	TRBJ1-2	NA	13	CASRSTSNYGYTF	TGTGCCAGCCGCAGCACAAGTAACTATGGCTACACCTTC
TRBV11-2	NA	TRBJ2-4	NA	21	CASSPRSTSPRTPIAKNIQYF	TGTGCCAGCAGCCCCAGATCTACGTCCCCGCGGACCCCGATAGCCAAAAACATTCAGTACTTC
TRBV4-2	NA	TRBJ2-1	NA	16	CASSLGPSPGENEQFF	TGTGCCAGCAGCCTCGGGCCCTCCCCTGGCGAGAATGAGCAGTTCTTC
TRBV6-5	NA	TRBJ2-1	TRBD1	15	CASSYGTGRNDEQFF	TGTGCCAGCAGTTACGGGACAGGCCGAAACGATGAGCAGTTCTTC
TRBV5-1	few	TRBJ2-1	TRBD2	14	CASSSLAGVNEQFF	TGCGCCAGCAGCTCGCTAGCGGGGGTAAATGAGCAGTTCTTC
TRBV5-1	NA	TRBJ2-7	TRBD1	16	CASRPDLDRGSYEQYF	TGCGCCAGCAGGCCCGATCTGGACAGGGGCTCCTACGAGCAGTACTTC
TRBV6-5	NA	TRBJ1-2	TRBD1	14	CASSNSGGARGYTF	TGTGCCAGCAGCAACTCAGGGGGCGCGAGGGGCTACACCTTC
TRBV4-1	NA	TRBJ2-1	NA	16	CASSRGAANSYNEQFF	TGCGCCAGCAGCCGCGGGGCGGCGAATTCCTACAATGAGCAGTTCTTC
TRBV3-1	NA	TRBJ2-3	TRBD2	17	CASSQFVAGGPADTQYF	TGTGCCAGCAGCCAGTTTGTAGCGGGGGGGCCAGCAGATACGCAGTATTTT
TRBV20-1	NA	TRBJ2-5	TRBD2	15	CSATPDAGGGNEQYF	TGCAGTGCTACCCCAGACGCGGGGGGCGGGAATGAGCAGTACTTC
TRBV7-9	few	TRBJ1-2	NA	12	CASGRGRRPYTF	TGTGCCAGCGGGCGAGGCCGCCGACCCTACACCTTC
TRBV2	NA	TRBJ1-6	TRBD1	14	CASSGTGFYSPLHF	TGTGCCAGCAGTGGGACAGGGTTTTATTCACCCCTCCACTTT
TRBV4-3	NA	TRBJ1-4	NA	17	CASSPRHGPGVYEKLFF	TGCGCCAGCAGCCCTAGGCACGGGCCAGGGGTTTATGAAAAACTGTTTTTT
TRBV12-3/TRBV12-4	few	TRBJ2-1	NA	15	CASSFKFGKLNEQFF	TGTGCCAGCAGTTTTAAGTTCGGGAAACTCAATGAGCAGTTCTTC
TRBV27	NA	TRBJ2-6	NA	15	CASSLGFPGANVLTF	TGTGCCAGCAGTTTAGGGTTCCCTGGGGCCAACGTCCTGACTTTC
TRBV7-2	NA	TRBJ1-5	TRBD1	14	CASSSTGGDQPQHF	TGTGCCAGCAGCTCGACAGGGGGCGATCAGCCCCAGCATTTT